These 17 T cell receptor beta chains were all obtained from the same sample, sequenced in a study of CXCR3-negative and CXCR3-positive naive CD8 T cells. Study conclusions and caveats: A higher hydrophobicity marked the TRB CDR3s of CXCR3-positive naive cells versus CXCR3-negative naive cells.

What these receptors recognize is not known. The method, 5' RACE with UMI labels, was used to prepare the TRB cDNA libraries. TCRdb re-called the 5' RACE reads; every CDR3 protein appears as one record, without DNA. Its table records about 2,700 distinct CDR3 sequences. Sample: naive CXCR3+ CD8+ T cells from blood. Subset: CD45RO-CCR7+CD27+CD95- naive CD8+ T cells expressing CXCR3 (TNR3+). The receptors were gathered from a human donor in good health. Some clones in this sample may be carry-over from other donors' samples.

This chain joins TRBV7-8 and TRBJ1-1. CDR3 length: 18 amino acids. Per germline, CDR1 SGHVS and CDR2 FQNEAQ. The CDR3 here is CASSFSSAGKLTDTEAFF.

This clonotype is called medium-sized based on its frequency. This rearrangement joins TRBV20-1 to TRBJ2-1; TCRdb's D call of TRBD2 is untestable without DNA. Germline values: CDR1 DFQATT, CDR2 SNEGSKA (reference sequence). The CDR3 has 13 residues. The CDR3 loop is CSARGLLSNEQFF.

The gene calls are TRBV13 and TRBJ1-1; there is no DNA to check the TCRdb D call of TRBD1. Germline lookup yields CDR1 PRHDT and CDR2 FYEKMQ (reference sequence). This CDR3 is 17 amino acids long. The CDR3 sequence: CASSTTKKGASNTEAFF.

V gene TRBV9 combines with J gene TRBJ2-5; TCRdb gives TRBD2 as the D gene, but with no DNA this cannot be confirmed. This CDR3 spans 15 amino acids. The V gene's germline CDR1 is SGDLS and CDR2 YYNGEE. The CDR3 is CASSPGTSGQETQYF.

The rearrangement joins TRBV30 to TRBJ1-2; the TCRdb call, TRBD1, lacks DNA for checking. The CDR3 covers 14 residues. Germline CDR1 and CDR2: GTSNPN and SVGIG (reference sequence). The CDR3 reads CDWDRDSFFYGYTF.

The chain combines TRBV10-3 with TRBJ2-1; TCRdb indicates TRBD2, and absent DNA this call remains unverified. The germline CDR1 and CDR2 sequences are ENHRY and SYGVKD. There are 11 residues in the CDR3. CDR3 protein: CAISEMEGQFF.

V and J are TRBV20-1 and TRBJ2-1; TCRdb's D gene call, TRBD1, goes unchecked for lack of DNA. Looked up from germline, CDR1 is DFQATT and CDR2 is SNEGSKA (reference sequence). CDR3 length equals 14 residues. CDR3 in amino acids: CSAKGPVNYNEQFF.

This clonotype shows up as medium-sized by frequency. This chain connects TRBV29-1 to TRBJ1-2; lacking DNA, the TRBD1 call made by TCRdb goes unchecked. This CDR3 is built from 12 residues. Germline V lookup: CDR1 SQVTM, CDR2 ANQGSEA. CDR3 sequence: CSVEDRGQGYTF.

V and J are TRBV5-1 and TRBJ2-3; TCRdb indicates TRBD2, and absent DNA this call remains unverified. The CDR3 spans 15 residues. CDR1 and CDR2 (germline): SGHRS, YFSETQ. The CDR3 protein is CASSFPPQGTDTQYF.

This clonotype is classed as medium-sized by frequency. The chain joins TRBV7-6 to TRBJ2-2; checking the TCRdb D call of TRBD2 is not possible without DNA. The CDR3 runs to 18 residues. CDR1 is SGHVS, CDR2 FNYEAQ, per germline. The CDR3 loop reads CASSLFGTSGPNTGELFF. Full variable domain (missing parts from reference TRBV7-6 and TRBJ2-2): GAGVSQSPRYKVTKRGQDVALRCDPISGHVSLYWYRQALGQGPEFLTYFNYEAQQDKSGLPNDRFSAERPEGSISTLTIQRTEQRDSAMYRCASSLFGTSGPNTGELFFGEGSRLTVL.

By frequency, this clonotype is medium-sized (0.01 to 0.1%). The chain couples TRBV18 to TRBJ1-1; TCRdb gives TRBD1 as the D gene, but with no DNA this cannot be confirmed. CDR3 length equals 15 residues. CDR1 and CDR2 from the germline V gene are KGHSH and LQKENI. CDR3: CASSQTDRRNTEAFF.

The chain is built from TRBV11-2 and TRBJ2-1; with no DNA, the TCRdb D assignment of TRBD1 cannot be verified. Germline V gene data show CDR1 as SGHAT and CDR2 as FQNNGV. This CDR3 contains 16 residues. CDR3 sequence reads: CASSEGVGWSYNEQFF.

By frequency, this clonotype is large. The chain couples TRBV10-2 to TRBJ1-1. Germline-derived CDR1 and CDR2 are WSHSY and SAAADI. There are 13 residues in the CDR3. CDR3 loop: CASSEPGRAEAFF.

CDR3 region: CASNQATGETQYF. The chain uses TRBV2 and TRBJ2-5. The CDR3 totals 13 residues. Germline values: CDR1 SNHLY, CDR2 FYNNEI.

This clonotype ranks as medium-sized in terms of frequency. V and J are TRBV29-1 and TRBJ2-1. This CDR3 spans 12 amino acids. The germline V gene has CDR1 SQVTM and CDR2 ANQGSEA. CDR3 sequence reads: CSVEGSYNEQFF.

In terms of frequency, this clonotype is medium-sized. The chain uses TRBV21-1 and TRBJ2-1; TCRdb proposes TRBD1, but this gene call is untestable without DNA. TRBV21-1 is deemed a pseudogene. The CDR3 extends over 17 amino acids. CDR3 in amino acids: CASSKDGGTGVYNEQFF.

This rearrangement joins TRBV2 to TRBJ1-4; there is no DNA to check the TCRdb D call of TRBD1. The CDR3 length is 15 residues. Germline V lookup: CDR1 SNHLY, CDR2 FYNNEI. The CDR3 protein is CASETGRATNEKLFF.